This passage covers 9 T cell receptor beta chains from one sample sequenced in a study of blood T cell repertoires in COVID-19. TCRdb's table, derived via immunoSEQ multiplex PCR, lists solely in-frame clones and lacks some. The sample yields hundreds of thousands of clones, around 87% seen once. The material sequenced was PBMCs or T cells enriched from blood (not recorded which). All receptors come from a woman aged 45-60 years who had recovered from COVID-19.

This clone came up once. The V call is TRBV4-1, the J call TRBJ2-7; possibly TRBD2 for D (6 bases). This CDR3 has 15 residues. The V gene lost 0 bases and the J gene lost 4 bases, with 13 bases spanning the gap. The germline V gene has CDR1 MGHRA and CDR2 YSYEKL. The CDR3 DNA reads TGCGCCAGCAGCCAAGAGAACGGGGGTGGGTACGAGCAGTACTTC. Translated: CASSQENGGGYEQYF.

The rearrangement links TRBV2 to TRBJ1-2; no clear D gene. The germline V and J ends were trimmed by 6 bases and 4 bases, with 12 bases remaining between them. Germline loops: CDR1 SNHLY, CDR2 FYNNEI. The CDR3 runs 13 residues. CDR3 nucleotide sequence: TGTGCCAGCAGGCCGGAGGCAGTCTATGGCTACACCTTC. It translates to CASRPEAVYGYTF.

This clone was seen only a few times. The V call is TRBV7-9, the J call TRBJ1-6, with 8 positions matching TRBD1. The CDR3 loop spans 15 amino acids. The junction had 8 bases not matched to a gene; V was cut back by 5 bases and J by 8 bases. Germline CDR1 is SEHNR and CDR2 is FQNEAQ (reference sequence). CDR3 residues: CASSLRQGIDSPLHF. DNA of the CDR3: TGTGCCAGCAGCCTGCGACAGGGGATAGATTCACCCCTCCACTTT.

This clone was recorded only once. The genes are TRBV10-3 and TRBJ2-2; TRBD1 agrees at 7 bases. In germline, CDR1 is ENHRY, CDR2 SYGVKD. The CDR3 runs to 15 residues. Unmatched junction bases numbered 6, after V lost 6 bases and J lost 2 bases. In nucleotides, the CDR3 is TGTGCCATCAGAGGGGACAGTCAAAACACCGGGGAGCTGTTTTTT. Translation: CAIRGDSQNTGELFF.

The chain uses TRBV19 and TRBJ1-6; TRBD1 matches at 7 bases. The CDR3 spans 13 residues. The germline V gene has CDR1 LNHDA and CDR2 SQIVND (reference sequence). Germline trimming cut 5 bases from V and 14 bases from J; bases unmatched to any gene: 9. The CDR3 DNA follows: TGTGCCAGTAGTTTAACCGGGACAGTCACCCTCCACTTT. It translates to CASSLTGTVTLHF.

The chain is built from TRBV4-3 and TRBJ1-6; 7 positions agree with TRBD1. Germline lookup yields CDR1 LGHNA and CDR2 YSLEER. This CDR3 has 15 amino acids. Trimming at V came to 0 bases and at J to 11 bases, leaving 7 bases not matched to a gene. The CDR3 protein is CASSQERQGRTPLHF. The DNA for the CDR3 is TGCGCCAGCAGCCAAGAAAGACAGGGCAGGACACCCCTCCACTTT.

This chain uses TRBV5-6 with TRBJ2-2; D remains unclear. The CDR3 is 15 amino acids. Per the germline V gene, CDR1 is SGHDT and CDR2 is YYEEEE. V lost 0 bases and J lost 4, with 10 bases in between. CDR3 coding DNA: TGTGCCAGCAGCTTGGTTCCCTACTCCACCGGGGAGCTGTTTTTT. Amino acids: CASSLVPYSTGELFF.

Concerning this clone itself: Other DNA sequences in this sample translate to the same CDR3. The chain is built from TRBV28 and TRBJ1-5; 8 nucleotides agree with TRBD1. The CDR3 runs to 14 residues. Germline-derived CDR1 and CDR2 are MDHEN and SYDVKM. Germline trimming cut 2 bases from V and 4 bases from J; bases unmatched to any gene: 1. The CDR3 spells CASSLGQGNQPQHF. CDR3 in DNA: TGTGCCAGCAGTTTAGGACAGGGAAATCAGCCCCAGCATTTT.

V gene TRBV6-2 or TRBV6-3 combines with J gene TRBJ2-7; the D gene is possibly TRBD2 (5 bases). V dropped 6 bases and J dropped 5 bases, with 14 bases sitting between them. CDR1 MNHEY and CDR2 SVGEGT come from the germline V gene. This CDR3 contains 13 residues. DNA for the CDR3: TGTGCCAGCAGCCGGACGGGAACCGACGAGCAGTACTTC. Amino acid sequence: CASSRTGTDEQYF.